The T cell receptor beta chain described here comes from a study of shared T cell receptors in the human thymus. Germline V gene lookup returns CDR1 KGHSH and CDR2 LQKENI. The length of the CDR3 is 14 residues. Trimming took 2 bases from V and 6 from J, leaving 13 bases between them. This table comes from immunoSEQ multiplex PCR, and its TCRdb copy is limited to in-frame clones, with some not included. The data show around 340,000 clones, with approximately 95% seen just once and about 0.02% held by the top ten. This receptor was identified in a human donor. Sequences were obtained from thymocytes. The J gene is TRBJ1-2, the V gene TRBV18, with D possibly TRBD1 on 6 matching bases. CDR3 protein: CASSPKAGEDGYTF. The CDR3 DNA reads TGTGCCAGCTCACCAAAGGCAGGGGAGGATGGCTACACCTTC.